A selection of T cell receptor beta chains follows, all from one sample in a study of blood T cell repertoires in COVID-19. Some clones are missing from TCRdb's copy, which holds only in-frame ones; the method was immunoSEQ multiplex PCR. The sample gives some 180,000 clones, about 86% of which show up once; about 22% is in the top ten. Sequencing was done on a sample of PBMCs or T cells enriched from blood (not recorded which). The receptors were sampled from a woman aged 40 to 49 in a cohort exposed to, infected with or recovered from COVID-19 (not recorded which). CDR3s include the opening cysteine and the closing phenylalanine or tryptophan. Clone size is shown for a subset of rows, as once, few, many or a class of expanded clone.

TRBV11-3	NA	TRBJ2-1	CASSQTTRGDNEQFF
TRBV1	NA	TRBJ2-7	CTSSQEFGGSSYEQYF
TRBV7-9	NA	TRBJ1-3	CASSLVSAGNTIYF
TRBV10-3	NA	TRBJ2-1	CATLSSSGAQNEQFF
TRBV21-1	once	TRBJ1-1	CASSSRPKQDRVTEAFF
TRBV7-9	NA	TRBJ2-2	CASSWEREVVGELFF
TRBV5-5	NA	TRBJ2-3	CASSKSLGQAGGDTDTQYF
TRBV6-5	few	TRBJ1-1	CASSYSRGANTEAFF
TRBV7-2	NA	TRBJ1-5	CASGQGAQGNQPQHF
TRBV27	NA	TRBJ1-6	CASSFGWSTNSPLHF
TRBV19	NA	TRBJ2-3	CASSSAGGSTDTQYF
TRBV3-1/TRBV3-2	NA	TRBJ2-7	CASSHVSGYEQYF
TRBV14	NA	TRBJ1-1	CASSQLGGSLNTEAFF
TRBV7-9	once	TRBJ2-7	CASSLSGGRNEQYF
TRBV7-7	NA	TRBJ2-3	CASSDSRGGGTDTQYF
TRBV5-1	NA	TRBJ2-3	CASSLSSLPADTQYF
TRBV6-2/TRBV6-3	many	TRBJ2-5	CASSYSPSGRQETQYF
TRBV11-2	NA	TRBJ2-7	CASSLEVGHSYEQYF
TRBV5-5	few	TRBJ1-4	CASSFGRVPDEKLFF
TRBV15	NA	TRBJ2-6	CATSDGTRGVGNVLTF
TRBV15	NA	TRBJ1-6	CATRYDRGLQSLHF
TRBV15	NA	TRBJ2-5	CATSRGLAGGGQETQYF
TRBV4-1	NA	TRBJ1-3	CASSQDRGNTIYF
TRBV6-1	few	TRBJ1-1	CASSEEQMNTEAFF
TRBV2	NA	TRBJ1-1	CASSVRGLVSGTEAFF
TRBV6-5	NA	TRBJ1-1	CASRRTGGHTEAFF
TRBV3-1/TRBV3-2	once	TRBJ2-5	CASRETGSFETQYF
TRBV4-1	NA	TRBJ2-7	CASSQRAPMTGSSYEQYF
TRBV9	NA	TRBJ1-1	CASSAGSGTEAFF
TRBV10-2	many	TRBJ2-1	CASRPPGQSYNEQFF
TRBV4-1	NA	TRBJ2-7	CASSHGGQSYEQYF
TRBV9	NA	TRBJ1-3	CASSAGGQVLSGNTIYF
TRBV13	NA	TRBJ2-7	CASSLTTPGRSDEQYF
TRBV19	once	TRBJ2-1	CASSIREGGSYNEQFF
TRBV7-9	NA	TRBJ2-7	CASSVGTSGGYEQYF
TRBV28	NA	TRBJ1-1	CASSLNPDSSQGAFF
TRBV6-1	NA	TRBJ2-7	CASSEAGSGVYEQYF
TRBV7-8	NA	TRBJ2-1	CASSLFQREGVEQFF
TRBV6-5	few	TRBJ1-6	CASSSRDSSYNSPLHF
TRBV5-6	NA	TRBJ1-2	CASSLGGQLYGYTF
TRBV10-3	NA	TRBJ2-1	CAISDRLVAEIYNEQFF
TRBV24-1	NA	TRBJ2-1	CATSDPVEWEQFF
TRBV5-1	NA	TRBJ1-1	CASSPDRGRTEAFF
TRBV12-3/TRBV12-4	NA	TRBJ1-1	CASSPRVNTEAFF